This is a list of T cell receptor beta chains from one sample in a study of blood T cell repertoires in COVID-19. Libraries were prepared by immunoSEQ multiplex PCR; TCRdb keeps only in-frame clonotypes and omits some of them. The repertoire holds some 250,000 clones, with approximately 86% as singletons. The specimen was peripheral blood. All receptors come from a young man with active or convalescent COVID-19. The CDR3 runs from the conserved cysteine through the conserved F or W. A D gene is named only where the DNA matches it firmly. Only some rows state a clone size, as once, few, many or a class for expanded clones.

>TRBV6-5|NA|TRBJ2-3|NA
TGTGCCAGCAGTTCCGCAGCCGGGATCCCGGATACGCAGTATTTT
CASSSAAGIPDTQYF
>TRBV10-3|TRBD1|TRBJ2-1|NA
TGTGCCATCAGTGATCCGGACAGGTCCAATGAGCAGTTCTTC
CAISDPDRSNEQFF
>TRBV5-6|NA|TRBJ1-6|NA
TGTGCCAGCAGCCGAACAGGGTTTGGGGCTTCACCCCTCCACTTT
CASSRTGFGASPLHF
>TRBV6-5|TRBD1|TRBJ2-7|NA
TGTGCCACCCAAAAACGTATGACAGGGTTCTACGAGCAGTACTTC
CATQKRMTGFYEQYF
>TRBV5-8|NA|TRBJ1-5|NA
TGTGCCAGCAGCGCTCCGACAGGTATGATTAATCAGCCCCAGCATTTT
CASSAPTGMINQPQHF
>TRBV27|TRBD2|TRBJ2-1|NA
TGTGCCAGCAGTTTGGGGACTAGCGGGGGGGTGTACAATGAGCAGTTCTTC
CASSLGTSGGVYNEQFF
>TRBV29-1|TRBD1|TRBJ2-2|NA
TGCAGCGCAAAAAACCCCGGGACAGAGAACACCGGGGAGCTGTTTTTT
CSAKNPGTENTGELFF
>TRBV6-5|NA|TRBJ2-1|NA
TGTGCCAGCAGTCCTCGTATTAGTTCCTACAATGAGCAGTTCTTC
CASSPRISSYNEQFF
>TRBV18|NA|TRBJ1-1|NA
TGTGCCAGCTCACCTGAAAGTGTCAGGGGCACTCAAGCTTTCTTT
CASSPESVRGTQAFF
>TRBV10-3|TRBD1|TRBJ1-4|NA
TGTGCCGCTGGACAGGGGGCTTATGAAAAACTGTTTTTT
CAAGQGAYEKLFF
>TRBV7-3|NA|TRBJ2-5|NA
TGTGCCAGCAGCGCGTCCGGGGGTACATTAGAGACCCAGTACTTC
CASSASGGTLETQYF
>TRBV6-6|NA|TRBJ2-7|NA
TGTGCCAGCAGTTACTTGGCGGCACCCACCTACGAGCAGTACTTC
CASSYLAAPTYEQYF
>TRBV6-5|TRBD1|TRBJ2-2|NA
TGTGCCAGCAGTTACCGGGACAGGGATAACGGGGAGCTGTTTTTT
CASSYRDRDNGELFF
>TRBV6-5|NA|TRBJ1-1|once
TGTGCCAGCAGTTACTCGGAGGGGAACACTGAAGCTTTCTTT
CASSYSEGNTEAFF
>TRBV9|NA|TRBJ1-4|NA
TGTGCCAGCAGCGCCTTTCAACAGGCAACTAATGAAAAACTGTTTTTT
CASSAFQQATNEKLFF
>TRBV7-9|TRBD2|TRBJ2-3|NA
TGTGCCAGCAGCTTAACCAGCGGGGGGTTCACAGATACGCAGTATTTT
CASSLTSGGFTDTQYF
>TRBV11-2|TRBD2|TRBJ2-1|NA
TGTGCCAGCATAAAAGGGGTGGCGGGGGGGCCAGCTTATGAGCAGTTCTTC
CASIKGVAGGPAYEQFF
>TRBV19|NA|TRBJ1-1|NA
TGTGCCAGTAGTAATAGGGGAATAAACACTGAAGCTTTCTTT
CASSNRGINTEAFF
>TRBV5-6|TRBD1|TRBJ2-7|few
TGTGCCAGCAGCTTCAGACAGGGGGTTTTTCTCTACGAGCAGTACTTC
CASSFRQGVFLYEQYF
>TRBV5-1|NA|TRBJ1-1|NA
TGCGCCAGCAGCTTGGTTTCGTCCTTTGAGACTGAAGCTTTCTTT
CASSLVSSFETEAFF
>TRBV30|NA|TRBJ1-6|NA
TGTGCCTGGAGGAATGACAGGAATTCACCCCTCCACTTT
CAWRNDRNSPLHF
>TRBV4-1|NA|TRBJ2-7|NA
TGCGCCAGCAGCCCGAAGGGGGAAGTACTGTCCTACGAGCAGTACTTC
CASSPKGEVLSYEQYF
>TRBV6-5|NA|TRBJ2-2|NA
TGTGCCAGCAGGGTGGGGGCGAGCACCGGGGAGCTGTTTTTT
CASRVGASTGELFF
>TRBV3-1/TRBV3-2|TRBD2|TRBJ2-3|NA
TGTGCCAGCAGCCAAGATCTGACTAGCGGGGGGGATACGCAGTATTTT
CASSQDLTSGGDTQYF
>TRBV11-2|TRBD2|TRBJ2-3|NA
TGTGCCAGCAGCTTTAGCGGGGGGATTGAAGATACGCAGTATTTT
CASSFSGGIEDTQYF
>TRBV7-9|TRBD1|TRBJ1-1|NA
TGTGCCAGCAGCCCACGGGGACAGGGGACTGAAGCTTTCTTT
CASSPRGQGTEAFF